This T cell receptor beta chain derives from a study of beta chain bispecific antibodies for T cell cancers (dated by TCRdb to the early 2020s). Turning to the overall study: Healthy donor T cells were cocultured with T cell leukemia lines and bispecific antibodies, and TRBV sequencing of the surviving cells was then used to measure how much each TRBV family was depleted. Surface TRBV12 (TRBV12-3) was expressed on Jurkat cells, and surface TRBV5-5 was expressed on HPB-ALL cells.

V trim: 5 bases; J trim: 7 bases; unmatched bases: 7. There are 13 amino acids in the CDR3, from cysteine to phenylalanine inclusive. Left in the record is the CDR3 DNA by itself, 39 bases read in frame from the first base. CDR1 MDHEN and CDR2 SYDVKM were looked up in the germline V gene. T cells were expanded from blood mononuclear cells for 3 to 4 days using either anti-CD3 antibody OKT3 or CD3/CD28 Dynabeads. The culture conditions for expanded T cells were RPMI 1640 plus 10% fetal bovine serum, recombinant human IL-2 (about 100 IU/ml) and IL-7 (about 5.2 ng/ml). For cocultures, about 5 x 10^4 normal T cells were combined with about 5 x 10^4 target cells and bispecific antibody in about 110 ul and incubated for about 18 hours at 37 degrees C. Each bispecific antibody consisted of two single-chain variable fragments expressed in a single-chain diabody format with a His tag. Effector T cells were obtained from healthy human donors, and peripheral blood mononuclear cells were isolated from leukapheresis samples by Ficoll density gradient centrifugation.

This clonotype was recorded at least ten times. Its recognized antigen is unknown. No base-level quality is on record; no much larger clone is a single base apart. Unique molecular identifier barcodes were incorporated into the libraries and were used for clonotype quantification. Qiagen AllPrep DNA/RNA Micro kits were used to isolate total RNA, and an Agilent TapeStation was used to check RNA quality. TCR beta libraries were built by 5' RACE: cDNA synthesis followed by two PCR steps using TCR beta constant-region gene-specific primers. Sequencing of the TCR beta libraries was performed on an Illumina MiSeq platform. From the authors' description of their analysis: MIGEC, MiXCR and VDJtools were used to process the reads. To get a clonotype's frequency, the unique molecular identifiers belonging to that clonotype were divided by all unique molecular identifiers in the sample. Nonfunctional TRBV genes classified in IMGT as pseudogenes or open reading frames, for example TRBV1, TRBV12-1 and TRBV21, were left out. TCRdb trimmed the raw reads at Q25, called clones with MiXCR and kept productive beta chains. CDR3 protein sequences are deduplicated, and each keeps its most common genes and DNA. TCRdb's processing, not the authors', yielded these V and J calls. This sample holds approximately 20,000 distinct CDR3 sequences; roughly 2.6% were observed only once. About 30% of the sample goes to the ten largest clones.

On the study overall, not on this receptor specifically: Cross-reactivity of the anti-TRBV5-5 antibody with TRBV5-6 was attributed to high sequence similarity between the two genes. Every sequenced sample was a mix of normal T cells and leukemia cell line cells, and most of the targeted TRBV signal originated from the leukemia cells instead of the normal T cells.

The rearranged chain carries TRBV28 and TRBJ1-2; 7 bases in between match TRBD1. The receptor was derived from a human donor in good health. Some clones in this sample may be carry-over from other donors' samples. Sequenced input: healthy donor T cells cultured with leukemia cells. The nucleotide sequence is TGTGCCAGCAGTACGGCAGGGGGTGGTGGCTACACCTTC. It specifies CASSTAGGGGYTF.